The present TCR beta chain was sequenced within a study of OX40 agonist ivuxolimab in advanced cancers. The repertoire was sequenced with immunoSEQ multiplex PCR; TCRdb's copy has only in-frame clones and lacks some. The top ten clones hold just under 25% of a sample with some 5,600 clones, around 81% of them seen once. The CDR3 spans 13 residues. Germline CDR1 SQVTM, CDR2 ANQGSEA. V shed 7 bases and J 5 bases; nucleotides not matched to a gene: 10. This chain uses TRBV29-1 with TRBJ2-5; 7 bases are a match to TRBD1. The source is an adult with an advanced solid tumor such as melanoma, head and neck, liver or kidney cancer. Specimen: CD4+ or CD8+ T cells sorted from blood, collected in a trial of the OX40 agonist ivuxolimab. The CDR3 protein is CSGDPGGAETQYF. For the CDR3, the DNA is TGCAGCGGCGATCCAGGGGGTGCGGAGACCCAGTACTTC.